Listed below are T cell receptor beta chains from one sample, sequenced in a study of T cell changes during pregnancy in multiple sclerosis. Clones were read by immunoSEQ multiplex PCR, and TCRdb kept only the in-frame ones, dropping some. Altogether about 20,000 clones are present, more than 75% being singletons, with the ten largest covering around 9.9%. The sample here was CD8+ T cells from peripheral blood mononuclear cells, taken after pregnancy. The receptors were sampled from a female donor with multiple sclerosis, enrolled in a pregnancy study. Each CDR3 is given with its conserved first and last residue. D genes are given only for firm matches. Not every row has a clone size; where given, it reads once, few, many or a size class.

CASSLGGVDEQYF	TGTGCCAGCAGCCTGGGGGGGGTCGACGAGCAGTACTTC	TRBV5-8	NA	TRBJ2-7	TRBD2
CATSSTGRGGDTQYF	TGTGCCACCAGCAGTACAGGGAGGGGGGGAGATACGCAGTATTTT	TRBV15	NA	TRBJ2-3	NA
CASGLVAGATEAFF	TGTGCTAGTGGTTTGGTGGCAGGGGCCACTGAAGCTTTCTTT	TRBV12-5	NA	TRBJ1-1	NA
CASSDEAGSTDTQYF	TGTGCCAGCAGTGACGAGGCGGGAAGCACAGATACGCAGTATTTT	TRBV6-4	medium-sized	TRBJ2-3	NA
CATSGTGPLRYEQYF	TGTGCCACCAGCGGAACAGGCCCGCTCAGGTACGAGCAGTACTTC	TRBV15	NA	TRBJ2-7	NA
CATKGQVIAEAFF	TGTGCCACCAAGGGACAGGTAATCGCTGAAGCTTTCTTT	TRBV2	NA	TRBJ1-1	TRBD1
CASSYSMGHTYEQYF	TGTGCCAGCAGTTACTCGATGGGACATACTTACGAGCAGTACTTC	TRBV6-5	NA	TRBJ2-7	NA
CASSPGTSGSNEQFF	TGTGCCAGCAGCCCCGGGACTAGCGGGAGTAATGAGCAGTTCTTC	TRBV6-4	NA	TRBJ2-1	TRBD2
CASSQVRDREGNNEQFF	TGCGCCAGCAGCCAAGTCCGAGACAGGGAAGGGAACAATGAGCAGTTCTTC	TRBV4-3	once	TRBJ2-1	TRBD1
CASRSFGGFTDTQYF	TGTGCCAGCAGGTCGTTCGGGGGGTTCACAGATACGCAGTATTTT	TRBV11-3	NA	TRBJ2-3	TRBD2
CASSLNKETQYF	TGTGCCAGCAGCCTAAATAAAGAGACCCAGTACTTC	TRBV7-2	NA	TRBJ2-5	NA
CASSLPGKVKDNEQFF	TGTGCCAGCTCCCTCCCGGGGAAAGTAAAAGACAATGAGCAGTTCTTC	TRBV18	NA	TRBJ2-1	NA
CASKTAFNEKLFF	TGTGCCAGCAAGACAGCCTTTAATGAAAAACTGTTTTTT	TRBV27	NA	TRBJ1-4	NA
CASGPQTGSDGYTF	TGTGCTAGTGGTCCACAAACAGGGTCGGATGGCTACACCTTC	TRBV12-5	NA	TRBJ1-2	NA
CASINFQGRRQGEAFF	TGTGCCAGCATCAATTTCCAGGGCCGGCGTCAAGGCGAAGCTTTCTTT	TRBV2	NA	TRBJ1-1	NA
CASRARGAGTEAFF	TGTGCCAGCAGAGCCAGGGGCGCCGGCACTGAAGCTTTCTTT	TRBV6-4	once	TRBJ1-1	NA
CASSSRGGGHNNEQFF	TGTGCCAGCAGTTCACGGGGGGGAGGGCATAACAATGAGCAGTTCTTC	TRBV13	NA	TRBJ2-1	TRBD2
CASSQEAGSNYGYTF	TGCGCCAGCAGCCAAGAGGCGGGATCTAACTATGGCTACACCTTC	TRBV4-1	many	TRBJ1-2	NA
CASSVDTGGSGELFF	TGTGCCAGCAGCGTAGATACAGGGGGATCCGGGGAGCTGTTTTTT	TRBV9	NA	TRBJ2-2	TRBD1
CASSWGQGEVNEQFF	TGCGCCAGCAGCTGGGGACAGGGGGAGGTCAATGAGCAGTTCTTC	TRBV5-1	NA	TRBJ2-1	TRBD1
CASSPGYEQYF	TGTGCCAGCTCACCCGGTTACGAGCAGTACTTC	TRBV18	NA	TRBJ2-7	NA
CASSTTTGAGVGPYEGYTF	TGTGCCAGCAGCACCACTACAGGGGCTGGAGTAGGACCCTATGAGGGCTACACCTTC	TRBV7-9	NA	TRBJ1-2	TRBD1
CASSFFGRVSDTQYF	TGTGCCAGCAGTTTTTTCGGGAGGGTCTCAGATACGCAGTATTTT	TRBV28	NA	TRBJ2-3	TRBD2
CASSQVSGRGNSPLHF	TGCGCCAGCAGCCAAGTGTCTGGCAGGGGGAATTCACCCCTCCACTTT	TRBV4-3	NA	TRBJ1-6	TRBD1
CASSLGVDEQFF	TGTGCCAGCAGCTTAGGTGTCGATGAGCAGTTCTTC	TRBV7-8	NA	TRBJ2-1	NA
CASSRTGLYNEQFF	TGTGCCAGCAGCCGGACAGGTTTATACAATGAGCAGTTCTTC	TRBV21-1	NA	TRBJ2-1	NA
CASSIRGSSYNSPLHF	TGTGCCAGCAGCATAAGGGGAAGCTCCTATAATTCACCCCTCCACTTT	TRBV21-1	once	TRBJ1-6	NA
CASSLEVFGQVNTGELFF	TGTGCCAGCAGCTTGGAGGTCTTCGGTCAGGTTAACACCGGGGAGCTGTTTTTT	TRBV5-6	NA	TRBJ2-2	NA
CSVCLAGGTYEQYF	TGCAGCGTGTGTCTAGCGGGAGGGACGTACGAGCAGTACTTC	TRBV29-1	NA	TRBJ2-7	TRBD2
CATSGRLNTEAFF	TGTGCCACATCCGGGAGATTGAACACTGAAGCTTTCTTT	TRBV15	NA	TRBJ1-1	NA
CASSISYQDEQFF	TGTGCCAGCAGCATATCCTACCAGGATGAGCAGTTCTTC	TRBV6-5	NA	TRBJ2-1	NA
CASSHSSGGANEQFF	TGTGCCAGCAGTCACTCTAGCGGGGGGGCAAATGAGCAGTTCTTC	TRBV21-1	NA	TRBJ2-1	NA
CASSSTTGEDGYTF	TGTGCCAGCAGCTCAACGACAGGGGAGGATGGCTACACCTTC	TRBV7-9	few	TRBJ1-2	TRBD1
CASSSEGGNYEQYF	TGTGCCAGCAGTTCGGAGGGGGGGAACTACGAGCAGTACTTC	TRBV28	NA	TRBJ2-7	NA
CASSDPGLDPYEQYF	TGTGCCAGCTCGGACCCGGGACTAGACCCCTACGAGCAGTACTTC	TRBV18	NA	TRBJ2-7	TRBD2
CASSHPRAGVYNEQFF	TGTGCCAGCAGCCACCCACGGGCAGGGGTGTACAATGAGCAGTTCTTC	TRBV28	few	TRBJ2-1	NA
CASSQGVWGEQYF	TGTGCCAGCTCACAGGGGGTTTGGGGCGAGCAGTACTTC	TRBV7-3	NA	TRBJ2-7	TRBD1
CASSSSLTGGGGGTGANTEAFF	TGTGCCAGCAGCTCTTCCTTGACAGGGGGCGGTGGGGGGACTGGGGCCAACACTGAAGCTTTCTTT	TRBV13	NA	TRBJ1-1	TRBD1
CASSLERYTEAFF	TGCGCCAGCAGCCTGGAGAGGTACACTGAAGCTTTCTTT	TRBV5-1	NA	TRBJ1-1	NA
CASRRLAEIYNEQFF	TGTGCCAGCAGGAGACTAGCGGAGATATACAATGAGCAGTTCTTC	TRBV6-1	medium-sized	TRBJ2-1	TRBD2
CATSTPFASGRPYEQYF	TGTGCCACCAGCACCCCGTTTGCTAGCGGGAGGCCATACGAGCAGTACTTC	TRBV15	NA	TRBJ2-7	TRBD2
CASSLNRGQFF	TGTGCCAGCAGCCTAAACAGGGGACAGTTCTTC	TRBV7-8	NA	TRBJ2-1	TRBD1
CASSDSGSSTDTQYF	TGTGCCAGCAGCGATAGCGGTTCTAGCACAGATACGCAGTATTTT	TRBV7-6	once	TRBJ2-3	NA
CASSVVLDNTEAFF	TGTGCCAGCAGCGTTGTGCTAGACAACACTGAAGCTTTCTTT	TRBV5-4	NA	TRBJ1-1	NA
CASSLSGRSYEQYF	TGTGCCAGCAGCTTAAGCGGGCGGTCCTACGAGCAGTACTTC	TRBV7-8	NA	TRBJ2-7	NA
CASTPYRGLGANVLTF	TGTGCCAGTACCCCCTATAGGGGGCTGGGGGCCAACGTCCTGACTTTC	TRBV19	NA	TRBJ2-6	TRBD1
CASSLQAGPDTEAFF	TGTGCCAGCAGCTTGCAGGCAGGTCCGGACACTGAAGCTTTCTTT	TRBV13	NA	TRBJ1-1	NA
CASSPRTGAPDTEAFF	TGTGCCAGCAGTCCCCGGACAGGGGCCCCTGACACTGAAGCTTTCTTT	TRBV27	NA	TRBJ1-1	TRBD1